This TCR beta chain was documented in a study of molecular identifiers for immune sequencing clone quantification. Germline V lookup: CDR1 MNHNS, CDR2 SASEGT. V lost 2 bases and J 4 bases, leaving 18 bases between the germline ends. CDR3 length equals 16 residues. Each CDR3 protein gets one entry after TCRdb re-called the PCR reads with MiXCR. In the table there are about 510,000 distinct CDR3 sequences, 20% to 25% of which are singletons. The sample taken for sequencing was naive CD8+ T cells from blood, with Jurkat cell RNA spiked in. Subset of the sample: FACS-sorted CD8+CD4-CCR7+CD45RA+ naive T cells. The receptor's source is a human donor in good health. Some libraries in this study had Jurkat cell RNA spiked in. J is TRBJ2-7 and V is TRBV6-1; TRBD2 might be the D (6 bases). CDR3 in amino acids: CASSERRGSPRYEQYF. The CDR3 coding sequence is TGTGCCAGCAGTGAAAGACGGGGGAGCCCACGGTACGAGCAGTACTTC.